This T cell receptor beta chain was identified in a study of identical twins. TCRdb re-called the 5' RACE reads through MiXCR, storing one row per CDR3 protein. The data contain around 690,000 distinct CDR3 sequences, roughly 20% of them seen just once; the ten biggest clones take up around 4.4%. Germline V gene lookup returns CDR1 ENHRY and CDR2 SYGVKD. Deletions cut 8 bases from V and 6 bases from J, with 7 bases between. The CDR3 is 11 residues long. This clonotype was seen more than once but under ten times. The same data also contributed to another study, on T cells expressing NK-cell markers.

The clonotype was recovered from a woman aged 18 to 35 in good health. The sample taken for sequencing was PBMCs. The V and J genes are TRBV10-3 and TRBJ1-4; no reliable D call. CDR3 amino acids: CAIGEDEKLFF. CDR3 nucleotides: TGTGCCATCGGCGAAGATGAAAAACTGTTTTTT.